The text below deals with one TCR beta chain. Its antigen is unknown. After removal of 5 bases from V and 0 bases from J, the junction contained 6 bases not matched to a gene. CDR3 length: 15 amino acids. The germline CDR1 and CDR2 sequences are MNHEY and SVGAGI. This sample was taken from a study of identifying expanded T cells in peripheral blood. General observations from the study: Over two and four weeks, about 16.4 and 19 clones changed, versus approximately 1.1 between replicates. Clone count variance between roughly 2-week samples rose with total template count.

No infections or other immune events were documented during collection. TCRdb's copy holds only in-frame clones and misses some; the assay was immunoSEQ multiplex PCR. This table holds some 76,000 clones, 85% to 90% found once. The chain recombines TRBV6-5 with TRBJ2-7, with TRBD1 identical over 8 bases. The sequencing sample was made of blood. This TCR was sampled from a person between 18 and 70 years old in good health. The CDR3 DNA follows: TGTGCCAGCAGTCAGGGACAGGTGAGCTCCTACGAGCAGTACTTC. It codes for CASSQGQVSSYEQYF.